Listed below are T cell receptor beta chains from one sample, sequenced in a study of cytomegalovirus exposure and HLA in healthy donors. Method: immunoSEQ multiplex PCR; TCRdb's copy keeps in-frame clones and lacks some. This table has about 140,000 clones, approximately 80% appearing once. Material for sequencing was PBMCs. All receptors come from a middle-aged woman in good health and CMV-seronegative. Each CDR3 is given without its conserved first and last residue. The D gene is left open where the match is weak. Clone size is given for some rows only: seen once, a few or many times, or a class if the clone is expanded.

j_call | clone_size | v_call | d_call | cdr3_aa
TRBJ2-7 | . | TRBV9 | . | ASSAQGQGYEQY
TRBJ2-3 | . | TRBV15 | . | ATSRPKLGGVADTQY
TRBJ2-1 | . | TRBV30 | . | AWRLKRNEQF
TRBJ2-3 | . | TRBV7-3 | . | ASRPNGVRTDTQY
TRBJ2-5 | . | TRBV7-2 | TRBD2 | ASSLGTSSETQY
. | once | TRBV28 | TRBD1 | ASRAGGSYEQY
TRBJ2-7 | . | TRBV7-8 | . | ASSPGSGGFGEQY
TRBJ1-3 | . | TRBV4-3 | TRBD1 | ASSQDFLRTGAGNTIY
TRBJ2-1 | . | TRBV4-1 | TRBD1 | ASSQDVDRSSYNEQF
TRBJ2-5 | . | TRBV30 | TRBD1 | AWMGPLDRQGVYEETQY
TRBJ2-7 | . | TRBV30 | . | AWSVSHLYEQY
TRBJ2-7 | . | TRBV28 | TRBD2 | ASSPPGLAVEQY
TRBJ2-7 | . | TRBV27 | . | ASSLAGKTYEQY
TRBJ2-1 | . | TRBV5-4 | TRBD1 | ASSFYRGFDEQF
TRBJ2-3 | . | TRBV7-9 | . | ASSLETSARMYTDTQY
TRBJ1-1 | . | TRBV21-1 | . | ASSPSSGGYTEAF
TRBJ1-2 | medium-sized | TRBV5-6 | . | ASSLEDSPGWGYGYT
TRBJ2-7 | . | TRBV5-4 | TRBD2 | ASSLRGGRAHEQY
TRBJ2-3 | . | TRBV5-1 | . | ASSLGAATDTQY
TRBJ2-7 | . | TRBV7-6 | TRBD2 | ASSRGGGPSYEQY
TRBJ2-7 | few | TRBV2 | . | ASIPGYSYEQY
TRBJ2-1 | . | TRBV7-7 | TRBD2 | ASSPLAGGYNEQF
TRBJ2-1 | . | TRBV6-1 | TRBD2 | ASSEAPFDSGRAYEQF
TRBJ2-6 | . | TRBV5-1 | TRBD1 | ASSLVGTGDSGANVLT
TRBJ2-7 | . | TRBV5-1 | . | ASSLDGQGFLEQY
TRBJ2-3 | . | TRBV5-5 | . | ASSLPTSRPAGRTQY
TRBJ2-3 | . | TRBV27 | TRBD2 | ASSLLAGQGTDTQY
TRBJ2-7 | . | TRBV15 | TRBD1 | ATSTRQGATVGYEQY
TRBJ1-4 | . | TRBV27 | . | ASSLFFRDSSVGLF
. | once | TRBV23-1 | . | ATVLGGTVNYEQY
TRBJ2-7 | . | TRBV19 | TRBD2 | ASRPGLAGDGYYEQY
TRBJ1-1 | . | TRBV6-4 | . | ASSDSSMNTEAF
TRBJ2-5 | . | TRBV5-1 | . | ASSFQTGETQY
TRBJ2-1 | . | TRBV7-7 | TRBD2 | ASSLGRVNEQF
TRBJ1-2 | . | TRBV7-6 | TRBD1 | ASSGQGARGYT
TRBJ1-2 | . | TRBV27 | TRBD1 | ASSVHRDRPNYGYT
TRBJ2-3 | once | TRBV19 | . | ASSIGKSGSSTDTQY
TRBJ2-1 | . | TRBV6-5 | TRBD2 | ASSTDGGGYNEQF
TRBJ1-5 | . | TRBV4-1 | TRBD1 | ASSRPGGGQPQH
TRBJ1-5 | . | TRBV28 | TRBD1 | ASVRGQYSNQPQH
TRBJ1-1 | . | TRBV7-2 | . | ASSLRGSGTF
TRBJ1-3 | . | TRBV6-5 | . | ASSWASSGNTIY
TRBJ2-1 | . | TRBV9 | TRBD2 | ASSVKRDYNEQF
TRBJ2-7 | . | TRBV4-3 | . | ASSQGPSSYEQY
TRBJ1-5 | . | TRBV4-3 | . | ASSQDRIVVQPQH
TRBJ1-4 | . | TRBV7-6 | TRBD1 | ASSLDRQGGEKLF
TRBJ1-5 | . | TRBV7-2 | TRBD1 | ASSLDGRTGAESQH
TRBJ2-3 | . | TRBV6-5 | . | ASRPTGRVRDTQY
TRBJ2-2 | few | TRBV7-6 | TRBD2 | ASSARSGTTNTGELF
TRBJ1-1 | . | TRBV18 | . | ASSPRSMNTEAF
TRBJ2-7 | . | TRBV27 | . | ASSISGSYEQY
TRBJ2-5 | . | TRBV5-1 | . | ASSLGPSQRMYQETQY
TRBJ1-4 | few | TRBV7-2 | TRBD1 | ASSLPAGGGEKLF
TRBJ2-3 | . | TRBV7-3 | . | ASSQDRGGVDTQY